The 27 T cell receptor beta chains in this list originate from one sample, sequenced in a study of response to subunit inactivated influenza vaccine. TCRdb re-analysed the RT-PCR reads in MiXCR, keeping a single row per CDR3 protein. Of 500,000 to 550,000 distinct CDR3 sequences in the sample, roughly 23% were seen once. These data were also reused for a study on T cells expressing NK-cell markers. From that report: With UMIs, 5'RACE template switching was used to make TCR beta cDNA.

The sample here was CD4+ T cells sorted from PBMCs, taken roughly 12 days after vaccination. Every receptor here comes from a middle-aged man who received an inactivated influenza vaccine.

The J gene is TRBJ2-1, the V gene TRBV7-3, with a possible D match to TRBD2 (6 bases). Per the germline V gene, CDR1 is SGHTA and CDR2 is FQGTGA. V was clipped by 6 bases and J by 8 bases, with 17 bases between them. The CDR3 contains 14 residues. The DNA for the CDR3 is TGTGCCAGCAGTCCCAATGCAGGAGGGGATGAGCAGTTCTTC. Translation: CASSPNAGGDEQFF.

This clonotype was detected a few times. V and J are TRBV29-1 and TRBJ2-3; 8 bases match TRBD1. The germline gives CDR1 SQVTM, CDR2 ANQGSEA. This CDR3 region has 11 residues. Trimming at V came to 4 bases and at J to 9 bases, leaving 3 bases not matched to a gene. CDR3 in DNA: TGCAGCGTTGGGACAGGGCCGACGCAGTATTTT. Translating gives CSVGTGPTQYF.

This clonotype was recorded a few times. The CDR3 coding sequence is TGTGCCAGCAGCTTGGACCGGGATCCAGTAAGGGAGACCCAGTACTTC. Amino acids: CASSLDRDPVRETQYF. The chain links TRBV7-6 to TRBJ2-5, with D perhaps TRBD2 (5 bases). Trimming removed 3 bases from V and 5 bases from J, with 19 bases in between. CDR3 length: 16 residues. CDR1 is SGHVS, CDR2 FNYEAQ, per germline.

Only a few counts were recorded for this clonotype. The CDR3 DNA follows: TGCAGTGCTAGAGATAATACCAAGGGTGAAAAACTGTTTTTT. The encoded protein is CSARDNTKGEKLFF. V is TRBV20-1 and J is TRBJ1-4; D gene unclear. Germline assignment: CDR1 DFQATT and CDR2 SNEGSKA (reference sequence). The CDR3 runs to 14 residues. Trimming took 0 bases from V and 7 from J, leaving 12 bases between them.

The sample holds one count of this clonotype. The CDR3 region is CASSLGPRADEKLFF. As DNA, the CDR3 is TGTGCCAGCAGCTTAGGTCCCAGGGCGGATGAAAAACTGTTTTTT. The rearrangement uses TRBV11-2 and TRBJ1-4; possibly TRBD1 for D (5 bases). The CDR3 has 15 amino acids. Germline V gene sequence: CDR1 SGHAT, CDR2 FQNNGV. V lost 1 base and J 6 bases, leaving 12 bases between the germline ends.

There are many counts of this clonotype. The chain joins TRBV6-5 to TRBJ2-3; D unresolved. Germline V CDR1 and CDR2: MNHEY, SVGAGI. V lost 6 bases and J 5 bases, leaving 9 bases between the germline ends. This CDR3 is built from 12 residues. The DNA for the CDR3 is TGTGCCAGCAGCCCCAAGAGAGATACGCAGTATTTT. It codes for CASSPKRDTQYF.

V is TRBV28 and J is TRBJ1-2; D is perhaps TRBD1 (5 bases). This CDR3 region has 15 residues. Trimming took off 8 bases at V and 7 bases at J, with 23 bases between the two ends. Germline CDR1 is MDHEN and CDR2 is SYDVKM. The CDR3 DNA reads as TGTGCCAGCTTCCCGTCGGGGGAAGTGACGGGTGGCTACACCTTC. As protein: CASFPSGEVTGGYTF.

The chain employs TRBV10-3 and TRBJ2-3; TRBD2 is a possible D gene (6 bases). The V end lost 2 bases, the J end lost 0 bases, and 9 bases lay between the germline ends. The CDR3 contains 15 residues. CDR1 and CDR2 from the germline V gene are ENHRY and SYGVKD. The CDR3 DNA reads as TGTGCCATCAGTGAGGCGGGGATAAGCACAGATACGCAGTATTTT. Translating gives CAISEAGISTDTQYF.

This clonotype was counted only a few times. This chain uses TRBV11-2 with TRBJ2-1; 10 bases agree with TRBD1. The trim removed 4 bases at V and 9 bases at J, leaving 3 bases unmatched. Germline CDR1 is SGHAT and CDR2 is FQNNGV. The CDR3 consists of 13 residues. The CDR3 loop reads CASSSDRGGEQFF. The CDR3 nucleotides are TGTGCCAGCAGCTCGGACAGGGGGGGTGAGCAGTTCTTC. Full variable domain (missing parts from reference TRBV11-2 and TRBJ2-1): EAGVAQSPRYKIIEKRQSVAFWCNPISGHATLYWYQQILGQGPKLLIQFQNNGVVDDSQLPKDRFSAERLKGVDSTLKIQPAKLEDSAVYLCASSSDRGGEQFFGPGTRLTVL.

The chain couples TRBV20-1 to TRBJ1-1, with 7 positions matching TRBD1. This CDR3 comprises 14 residues. The V segment lost 3 bases and the J segment 1 base; nucleotides outside the gene matches: 5. Germline V gives CDR1 DFQATT, CDR2 SNEGSKA (reference sequence). CDR3 sequence reads: CSARTAGGNTEAFF. For the CDR3, the DNA is TGCAGTGCTAGGACAGCAGGGGGGAACACTGAAGCTTTCTTT.

This clonotype was seen more than once but under ten times. The V call is TRBV4-1, the J call TRBJ1-4, with 7 bases fitting TRBD1. The CDR3 is 16 residues long. With V trimmed by 2 bases and J by 3 bases, 6 bases remained unmatched. Germline-derived CDR1 and CDR2 are MGHRA and YSYEKL. The CDR3 bases are TGCGCCAGCAGCCAATACCCCGGACAGGCTAATGAAAAACTGTTTTTT. Translating gives CASSQYPGQANEKLFF.

This clonotype was observed a few times. The chain couples TRBV20-1 to TRBJ1-5; 9 bases align to TRBD1. V trimming: 0 bases; J trimming: 1 base; junction bases outside the gene matches: 4. This CDR3 is 16 amino acids long. Germline V gives CDR1 DFQATT, CDR2 SNEGSKA (reference sequence). The CDR3 nucleotides read TGCAGTGCTAGAGAGTTAGGGACAGGGAGCAATCAGCCCCAGCATTTT. Its translation is CSARELGTGSNQPQHF.

This clonotype was detected a few times. The genes are TRBV7-2 and TRBJ1-1; TRBD1 might be the D (5 bases). Germline CDR1 reads SGHTA; CDR2 reads FQGNSA. There are 13 residues in the CDR3. The DNA of the CDR3 is TGTGTCAGTGGGGCAGCGATGAACACTGAAGCTTTCTTT. Protein sequence: CVSGAAMNTEAFF.

This clonotype was counted a few times. J is TRBJ2-1 and V is TRBV27; unclear D gene. CDR3 length equals 13 residues. Germline assignment: CDR1 MNHEY and CDR2 SMNVEV (reference sequence). V was clipped by 8 bases and J by 0 bases, with 8 bases between them. The CDR3: CASRARSYNEQFF. CDR3 DNA sequence: TGTGCCAGCCGGGCCCGCTCCTACAATGAGCAGTTCTTC.

As concerns this clonotype: A much larger clonotype is one base distant, so this may be a read error. The chain employs TRBV4-1 and TRBJ1-2; TRBD1 matches 8 bases. Germline CDR1 reads MGHRA; CDR2 reads YSYEKL. The CDR3 is 14 amino acids. The CDR3 nucleotides read TGCGCCAGCAGCCTCGGACAGGGAAATTATGGCAACACCTTC. Translating gives CASSLGQGNYGNTF.

This rearrangement joins TRBV20-1 to TRBJ2-3, with TRBD1 matching 10 bases. Germline loops: CDR1 DFQATT, CDR2 SNEGSKA (reference sequence). Trimming cost V 0 bases and J 4 bases; bases outside gene matches: 10. The CDR3 is made up of 17 amino acids. The CDR3 bases are TGCAGTGCTAGAGATCCCCGGGGACAGGGGAGACCAGATACGCAGTATTTT. Protein product: CSARDPRGQGRPDTQYF.

The gene calls are TRBV6-6 and TRBJ1-5; the D gene is possibly TRBD1 (5 bases). V lost 6 bases to trimming and J lost 7 bases, with 13 bases between them. The germline V gene encodes CDR1 MNHNY and CDR2 SVGAGI (reference sequence). The CDR3 covers 13 residues. DNA of the CDR3: TGTGCCAGCAGGGGGCGGGAGGTCCAGCCCCAGCATTTT. This encodes CASRGREVQPQHF.

This clonotype was counted a few times. The V call is TRBV4-3, the J call TRBJ2-3, with TRBD2 matching 14 bases. The V segment lost 0 bases and the J segment 6 bases; nucleotides outside the gene matches: 11. Germline loops: CDR1 LGHNA, CDR2 YSLEER. This CDR3 contains 19 residues. The CDR3 region has the DNA TGCGCCAGCAGCCAAGATCAGGAGACTAGCGGGGGGGCCATTGATACGCAGTATTTT. Residues: CASSQDQETSGGAIDTQYF.

The rearrangement joins TRBV10-3 to TRBJ2-2; D unclear. Trimming left V 0 bases short and J 3 bases short, with 2 bases between. The CDR3 consists of 13 residues. Germline CDR1 reads ENHRY; CDR2 reads SYGVKD. The CDR3 spells CAISESDTGELFF. In DNA, the CDR3 is TGTGCCATCAGTGAGTCGGACACCGGGGAGCTGTTTTTT.

This chain uses TRBV4-2 with TRBJ2-1; TRBD2 agrees at 13 bases. With 1 base clipped from V and 4 bases from J, the junction kept 7 bases outside the gene matches. CDR3 size: 18 residues. CDR1 and CDR2 from the germline V gene are LGHNA and YNFKEQ. CDR3 sequence: CASSQGLTGLAGYNEQFF. The CDR3 DNA is TGTGCCAGCAGCCAAGGTCTGACGGGACTAGCGGGGTACAATGAGCAGTTCTTC.

V gene TRBV27 combines with J gene TRBJ2-3; D may be TRBD1 (6 bases). Germline CDR1 is MNHEY and CDR2 is SMNVEV (reference sequence). The CDR3 has 16 amino acids. V lost 1 base, J lost 1 base, and 12 bases lay in between. The CDR3 nucleotides read TGTGCCAGCAGTTTATTCGGACAGACACGCACAGATACGCAGTATTTT. As protein: CASSLFGQTRTDTQYF.

The CDR3 is CASSLGRDEAFF. The CDR3 DNA is TGTGCCAGCAGCTTAGGCAGGGATGAAGCTTTCTTT. The V and J genes are TRBV7-9 and TRBJ1-1; D is perhaps TRBD1 (5 bases). CDR1 is SEHNR, CDR2 FQNEAQ, per germline (reference sequence). Trimming pared 1 base from V and 7 bases from J, leaving 7 bases between. This CDR3 comprises 12 residues.

This clonotype was found many times. J is TRBJ1-2 and V is TRBV12-3 or TRBV12-4; D unresolved. The ends were cut back, 3 bases at V and 0 bases at J, with 8 bases in the middle. The CDR3 is made up of 14 amino acids. In DNA, the CDR3 is TGTGCCAGCAGTTTTCTGGGATCTAACTATGGCTACACCTTC. It encodes CASSFLGSNYGYTF.

The V call is TRBV7-9, the J call TRBJ2-1; D possibly corresponds to TRBD2 (5 bases). Germline-derived CDR1 and CDR2 are SEHNR and FQNEAQ (reference sequence). V lost 1 base, J lost 7 bases, and 11 bases lay in between. This CDR3 is built from 14 residues. The CDR3 loop is CASSLVASLNEQFF. The CDR3 DNA sequence: TGTGCCAGCAGCTTAGTAGCTAGCTTGAATGAGCAGTTCTTC.

The chain uses TRBV2 and TRBJ2-2; 9 bases are a match to TRBD2. The CDR3 runs to 14 residues. Germline CDR1 SNHLY, CDR2 FYNNEI. J was trimmed by 5 bases and V by 4 bases; bases with no gene match: 2. CDR3 sequence reads: CASSVGLATGELFF. In DNA, the CDR3 is TGTGCCAGCAGTGTGGGACTAGCTACCGGGGAGCTGTTTTTT. The full variable domain, with the rest looked up from reference TRBV2 and TRBJ2-2, is EPEVTQTPSHQVTQMGQEVILRCVPISNHLYFYWYRQILGQKVEFLVSFYNNEISEKSEIFDDQFSVERPDGSNFTLKIRSTKLEDSAMYFCASSVGLATGELFFGEGSRLTVL.

At least ten counts were recorded for this clonotype. The V call is TRBV7-2, the J call TRBJ1-1; D not certain. Trimming shortened V by 5 bases and J by 4 bases, and 17 bases separated the two germline ends. The germline gives CDR1 SGHTA, CDR2 FQGNSA. The CDR3 extends over 15 amino acids. The CDR3 coding sequence is TGTGCCAGCAGCCCCGGACTTCGGCGGGGCACTGAAGCTTTCTTT. It codes for CASSPGLRRGTEAFF.

This clonotype was seen a few times. This chain joins TRBV7-2 and TRBJ2-3; no firm D call. The CDR3 sequence is 13 residues long. The ends were cut back, 8 bases at V and 5 bases at J, with 14 bases in the middle. In germline, CDR1 is SGHTA, CDR2 FQGNSA. As DNA, the CDR3 is TGTGCCAGCCGATTACCACAGTTAGATACGCAGTATTTT. Its protein is CASRLPQLDTQYF.